The 2 T cell receptor beta chains given below trace back to one sample, sequenced in a study of blood T cell repertoires in COVID-19. Sequencing was performed with immunoSEQ multiplex PCR; in TCRdb, only in-frame clones are kept and a portion is missing. The repertoire includes over 400,000 clones, approximately 85% of them detected once, and about 3.2% sits in the top ten. Sequencing was done on a sample of peripheral blood. These receptor sequences come from a human donor in a cohort sampled during active COVID-19.

The rearrangement links TRBV7-9 to TRBJ2-3, with TRBD2 identical over 8 bases. V dropped 0 bases and J dropped 6; count of bases not matched to a gene: 8. Germline V lookup: CDR1 SEHNR, CDR2 FQNEAQ (reference sequence). There are 16 residues in the CDR3. CDR3 loop: CASSLARSGSADTQYF. CDR3 coding DNA: TGTGCCAGCAGCTTAGCGAGGAGCGGGAGTGCTGATACGCAGTATTTT.

The chain recombines TRBV29-1 with TRBJ2-1; the D gene is possibly TRBD2 (5 bases). Germline V CDR1 and CDR2: SQVTM, ANQGSEA. This CDR3 region has 11 residues. CDR3 sequence: CTVAKVNEQFF. The CDR3 DNA is TGCACAGTAGCGAAGGTCAATGAGCAGTTCTTC.